A selection of T cell receptor beta chains follows, all from one sample in a study of cytomegalovirus exposure and HLA in healthy donors. TCRdb's table, derived via immunoSEQ multiplex PCR, lists solely in-frame clones and lacks some. Among roughly 73,000 clones, around 85% were seen once, and the ten largest hold 2% to 3%. The material sequenced was PBMCs. Every receptor here comes from a woman aged 45-65 years in good health and CMV-seronegative. Both conserved end residues are trimmed from each CDR3. D genes are given only for firm matches. Clone sizes are given selectively: once, few, many, or a class where the clone is expanded.

CDR3 length	D gene	J gene	clone size	V gene	CDR3 protein
13	-	TRBJ2-1	-	TRBV7-2	ASSLDRTDSTTLF
13	TRBD1	TRBJ2-3	-	TRBV28	ASSRTRGPTDTQY
15	-	TRBJ1-5	-	TRBV28	ASSRLSFRYSNQPQH
12	TRBD1	TRBJ1-2	-	TRBV28	ASSPLGTAYGYT
13	TRBD1	TRBJ1-3	-	TRBV7-2	ASSLETGAGNTIY
9	-	TRBJ2-5	-	TRBV10-3	AIKSQETQY
13	TRBD2	TRBJ2-7	-	TRBV27	ASSLSAGRVYEQY
13	-	TRBJ1-5	-	TRBV5-6	ASSLGDQGPQPQH
14	-	TRBJ2-5	-	TRBV9	ASSVMAGEGGETQY
11	-	TRBJ1-1	-	TRBV9	ASSVQGNTEAF
14	TRBD2	TRBJ2-7	once	TRBV7-9	ASSLVGSGSRYEQY
14	-	TRBJ2-5	-	TRBV19	ASSTDRSAKQETQY
14	-	TRBJ1-4	-	TRBV7-9	ASSPEGFQGNEKLF
11	-	TRBJ2-7	-	TRBV6-5	ASRRQVTYEQY
12	TRBD1	TRBJ2-7	-	TRBV28	ASSLGRGKGEQY
12	TRBD1	TRBJ1-1	-	TRBV15	ATSRGQPNTEAF
14	-	TRBJ2-5	-	TRBV4-1	ASSQEGGAILKAQY
11	TRBD1	TRBJ2-5	-	TRBV29-1	SGTTGGGETQY
12	TRBD1	TRBJ1-6	-	TRBV30	AWSVQGESGPLH
14	TRBD2	TRBJ2-2	-	TRBV2	ASIGRRGVDTGELF
14	TRBD2	TRBJ2-3	-	TRBV5-4	ASSPKAGVRADTQY
13	-	TRBJ2-1	-	TRBV27	ASSSGGRPDNEQF
12	-	TRBJ1-1	-	TRBV25-1	ASSESVEYTEAF
13	TRBD1	TRBJ2-5	-	TRBV11-2	ASSMGQGVGETQY
15	TRBD2	TRBJ2-5	once	TRBV29-1	SVAGHGGTEGKETQY
14	-	TRBJ1-2	-	TRBV4-2	ASSQDLGGENYGYT
9	-	TRBJ2-1	-	TRBV9	ASSVSGEQF